The rows below give T cell receptor beta chains drawn from one sample of a study of blood T cells in healthy people across ages. One entry per CDR3 protein results from TCRdb running MiXCR on the 5' RACE reads. The sample has hundreds of thousands of distinct CDR3 sequences; roughly 48% are singletons. Sequenced sample: blood. These receptors were taken from a man aged 80 or over in good health. The CDR3 runs from the conserved cysteine through the conserved F or W. Fields, in order: D gene, clone size, J gene, V gene, CDR3 protein, CDR3 DNA. A D gene is named only where the DNA matches it firmly. Clone size appears in some rows only: once, few, many, or a class for an expanded clone.

>.|many|TRBJ1-5|TRBV6-6
CASRTSGNQPQHF
TGTGCCAGTAGGACCTCGGGCAATCAGCCCCAGCATTTT
>TRBD2|.|TRBJ2-3|TRBV5-1
CASSPETGGGTDTQYF
TGCGCCAGCAGCCCCGAAACTGGGGGGGGGACAGATACGCAGTATTTT
>TRBD1|.|TRBJ2-7|TRBV20-1
CSAPDRGSHEQYF
TGCAGTGCCCCTGACAGGGGAAGCCACGAGCAGTACTTC
>.|.|TRBJ1-5|TRBV6-2/TRBV6-3
CASSYGHPSNQPQHF
TGTGCCAGCAGTTACGGGCACCCTAGCAATCAGCCCCAGCATTTT
>TRBD2|few|TRBJ2-1|TRBV6-2/TRBV6-3
CASTLAGGQYNEQFF
TGTGCCAGCACGCTAGCGGGAGGGCAGTACAATGAGCAGTTCTTC
>.|few|TRBJ2-5|TRBV10-3
CAISERLNQETQYF
TGTGCCATCAGTGAGCGGCTGAACCAAGAGACCCAGTACTTC
>.|.|TRBJ2-2|TRBV3-1
CASSQDLRVGTGELFF
TGTGCCAGCAGCCAAGATCTCAGGGTAGGGACCGGGGAGCTGTTTTTT
>TRBD2|.|TRBJ2-1|TRBV25-1
CASTQPGLANEQFF
TGTGCCAGCACCCAACCGGGACTAGCAAATGAGCAGTTCTTC
>.|.|TRBJ2-2|TRBV6-6
CASREGMNTGELFF
TGTGCCAGCAGGGAGGGAATGAACACCGGGGAGCTGTTTTTT
>TRBD1|.|TRBJ2-7|TRBV5-6
CASHGKRVTGGAYEQYF
TGTGCCAGCCATGGAAAAAGGGTGACAGGGGGGGCCTACGAGCAGTACTTC
>.|once|TRBJ1-5|TRBV7-2
CASSRRGAYSNQPQHF
TGTGCCAGCAGTCGCCGGGGGGCTTATAGCAATCAGCCCCAGCATTTT
>.|few|TRBJ2-7|TRBV27
CASSLVGEAPYEQYF
TGTGCCAGCAGTTTGGTGGGGGAGGCCCCCTACGAGCAGTACTTC
>.|.|TRBJ2-1|TRBV20-1
CSAIPNEQFF
TGCAGTGCTATTCCCAATGAGCAGTTCTTC
>.|.|TRBJ2-3|TRBV7-2
CASSRPLGALTDTQYF
TGTGCCAGCAGCCGACCTTTGGGGGCCCTCACAGATACGCAGTATTTT
>.|.|TRBJ1-5|TRBV12-3/TRBV12-4
CASSLTRAGSGPQHF
TGTGCCAGCAGTTTGACCCGGGCAGGGAGTGGGCCCCAGCATTTT
>.|.|TRBJ2-2|TRBV7-2
CASSLVSPGTGELFF
TGTGCCAGCAGCTTAGTGTCCCCCGGGACCGGGGAGCTGTTTTTT
>TRBD2|few|TRBJ2-5|TRBV12-3/TRBV12-4
CASSAQLADQETQYF
TGTGCCAGCAGTGCCCAACTAGCGGACCAAGAGACCCAGTACTTC
>TRBD2|.|TRBJ2-3|TRBV20-1
CSARARGRAGDTQYF
TGCAGTGCTAGAGCACGCGGGAGGGCCGGAGATACGCAGTATTTT
>.|.|TRBJ2-1|TRBV6-6
CASSYSTAGPGDEQFF
TGTGCCAGCAGTTACTCGACGGCAGGCCCAGGGGATGAGCAGTTCTTC
>.|.|TRBJ2-5|TRBV29-1
CSVDPRGSHWETQYF
TGCAGCGTTGACCCCCGGGGGAGTCATTGGGAGACCCAGTACTTC
>.|once|TRBJ2-1|TRBV5-1
CASSADTLYNEQFF
TGCGCCAGCAGCGCGGATACTTTATACAATGAGCAGTTCTTC
>TRBD2|few|TRBJ2-1|TRBV6-2/TRBV6-3
CASTERGLALVNEQFF
TGTGCCAGCACCGAGAGGGGACTAGCATTGGTCAATGAGCAGTTCTTC
>.|.|TRBJ2-3|TRBV7-9
CASREGDPDTQYF
TGTGCCAGCAGGGAGGGGGACCCAGATACGCAGTATTTT
>TRBD2|once|TRBJ2-1|TRBV27
CASSLFSGRAGNEQFF
TGTGCCAGCAGTTTATTTAGCGGGAGGGCTGGCAATGAGCAGTTCTTC
>.|.|TRBJ2-3|TRBV6-2/TRBV6-3
CASSYGGAGRDTQYF
TGTGCCAGCAGTTACGGGGGGGCCGGACGGGATACGCAGTATTTT
>TRBD1|.|TRBJ2-3|TRBV12-3/TRBV12-4
CASSFPGQGLDTQYF
TGTGCCAGCAGTTTTCCGGGACAGGGGTTGGATACGCAGTATTTT
>.|few|TRBJ2-2|TRBV7-6
CASSPTHGITGELFF
TGTGCCAGCAGCCCCACCCATGGCATCACCGGGGAGCTGTTTTTT
>TRBD1|few|TRBJ1-2|TRBV27
CASRLRQGAYYGYTF
TGTGCCAGCAGACTCCGACAGGGGGCTTACTATGGCTACACCTTC
>.|.|TRBJ2-5|TRBV29-1
CSVMVGSKETQYF
TGCAGCGTTATGGTTGGCAGTAAAGAGACCCAGTACTTC
>.|.|TRBJ1-1|TRBV4-3
CASSQQASPNTEAFF
TGCGCCAGCAGCCAACAAGCCTCACCGAACACTGAAGCTTTCTTT
>TRBD2|few|TRBJ2-3|TRBV29-1
CSVERSGRSTDTQYF
TGCAGCGTTGAGAGGAGCGGGAGAAGCACAGATACGCAGTATTTT
>TRBD2|.|TRBJ2-1|TRBV7-2
CASSALAGGPYNEQFF
TGTGCCAGCAGCGCTTTAGCGGGAGGGCCTTACAATGAGCAGTTCTTC
>.|.|TRBJ2-7|TRBV11-1
CASSYGTSDEQYF
TGTGCCAGCAGCTACGGGACTTCCGACGAGCAGTACTTC
>.|few|TRBJ2-1|TRBV29-1
CSVPLADYNEQFF
TGCAGCGTCCCCCTGGCAGACTACAATGAGCAGTTCTTC
>TRBD1|few|TRBJ2-1|TRBV4-3
CASSQDTSGTGRYNEQFF
TGCGCCAGCAGCCAAGACACATCCGGGACAGGGAGGTACAATGAGCAGTTCTTC
>.|few|TRBJ1-2|TRBV20-1
CSAGDGDGGYTF
TGCAGTGCTGGGGACGGTGACGGTGGCTACACCTTC
>TRBD1|.|TRBJ2-1|TRBV20-1
CSAWGQGRGNEQFF
TGCAGTGCTTGGGGACAGGGCAGGGGGAATGAGCAGTTCTTC
>.|.|TRBJ1-2|TRBV21-1
CASSNGTGGALDGYTF
TGTGCCAGCAGCAACGGGACAGGGGGCGCATTGGATGGCTACACCTTC